This T cell receptor beta chain stems from a study of CD8+ T cells in alopecia areata. Germline V gene sequence: CDR1 SGHTA, CDR2 FQGNSA. Trimming removed 10 bases from V and 9 bases from J; junction bases left unmatched: 9. The CDR3 covers 12 residues. The study, taken as a whole, reports: Scalp clonality dropped significantly under tofacitinib, as did expanded CD8+ top-100 clones. Clonality in lesional scalp, especially alopecia totalis/universalis, exceeded that of normal scalp.

This clone has a handful of counts. Its matching antigen is unknown. Treatment meaning: oral pan-JAK inhibitor, 5-10 mg twice daily. RNA extraction was followed by reverse transcription into cDNA, which acted as the sequencing template. Sequencing was performed with immunoSEQ multiplex PCR; in TCRdb, only in-frame clones are kept and a portion is missing. The sample consists of 150,000 to 200,000 clones, 60% of them appearing once. This TCR was sampled from a human donor with alopecia areata. The sample in question was CD4+ T cells sorted from blood, obtained at week 4, from a patient treated with tofacitinib. The chain employs TRBV7-2 and TRBJ2-3, with 8 bases that match TRBD1. The CDR3 bases are TGTGCCAACACCGGACAGGGAGTAACGCAGTATTTT. Translation gives CANTGQGVTQYF.